What follows are 15 T cell receptor beta chains derived from one specimen sequenced in a study of response to subunit inactivated influenza vaccine (dated by TCRdb to the late 2010s). Preparation of the library involved RT-PCR. Sequencer: Illumina HiSeq 2500. TCRdb took the public reads, trimmed them with fastp at Q25, ran MiXCR for clone calling and kept in-frame beta chains. Rows are combined by CDR3 protein, so each entry shows the most common genes and DNA. For this sample there are about 800,000 distinct CDR3 sequences; about 20% appear just once. About a tenth of the sample is held by the ten biggest clonotypes. The sequenced sample was PBMCs from blood, obtained more than 4 days after vaccination. These TCRs come from a middle-aged man who received an inactivated influenza vaccine. Donor details come from another sample of the same person, matched by shared clones.

This clonotype was counted between two and nine times. The chain carries TRBV27 and TRBJ1-2; 7 bases align to TRBD1. V trimming: 3 bases; J trimming: 0 bases; junction bases outside the gene matches: 7. Germline CDR1 is MNHEY and CDR2 is SMNVEV (reference sequence). CDR3 size: 16 residues. Here the CDR3 DNA reads TGTGCCAGCAGTTTTACAGGGGCGCGAGCTAACTATGGCTACACCTTC. It yields the protein CASSFTGARANYGYTF.

This clonotype was counted only a few times. The chain combines TRBV20-1 with TRBJ1-5; D unclear. V lost 6 bases and J 0 bases, leaving 9 bases between the germline ends. CDR1 and CDR2 (germline): DFQATT, SNEGSKA (reference sequence). The CDR3 has 13 amino acids. The DNA of the CDR3 is TGCAGTGCAATAGCAGATAGCAATCAGCCCCAGCATTTT. It encodes CSAIADSNQPQHF.

The rearrangement links TRBV5-1 to TRBJ2-6; the D gene is possibly TRBD1 (5 bases). The CDR3 loop spans 15 amino acids. Between the trimmed V and J ends, which lost 5 bases and 0 bases, there was a span of 9 bases. Germline V gives CDR1 SGHRS, CDR2 YFSETQ. The CDR3 coding sequence is TGCGCCAGCAGGTCGCAGGGCTCTGGGGCCAACGTCCTGACTTTC. Translation gives CASRSQGSGANVLTF.

The rearrangement joins TRBV5-5 to TRBJ2-3; D call uncertain. The CDR3 is made up of 14 amino acids. Germline V gene lookup returns CDR1 SGHKS and CDR2 YYEKEE (reference sequence). V dropped 5 bases and J dropped 3 bases, with 13 bases sitting between them. CDR3 nucleotides: TGTGCCAGCAGACCCGGAGACACTACAGATACGCAGTATTTT. Encoded protein: CASRPGDTTDTQYF.

For this clonotype: One end of the junction does not line up with germline, which may come from a read error. The rearrangement links TRBV7-9 to TRBJ2-3, with 10 bases lining up with TRBD2. This CDR3 is 16 amino acids long. Germline assignment: CDR1 SEHNR and CDR2 FQNEAQ (reference sequence). CDR3 residues: CASSFLAGEHTETQYF. CDR3 in DNA: TGTGCCAGCAGCTTCCTAGCGGGGGAACACACAGAGACGCAGTATTTT.

This clonotype was observed a few times. The V gene is TRBV18, the J gene TRBJ1-1; no firm D call. The germline V gene encodes CDR1 KGHSH and CDR2 LQKENI. V shed 3 bases and J shed 2 bases, with 10 bases lying between them. CDR3 size: 14 residues. As DNA, the CDR3 is TGTGCCAGCTCACCGTTATCCACAAACACTGAAGCTTTCTTT. It is translated as CASSPLSTNTEAFF.

The chain couples TRBV10-3 to TRBJ2-2; D tentatively reads TRBD1 or TRBD2 (5 bases each). This CDR3 contains 13 residues. V was cut by 9 bases and J by 4 bases, with 12 bases left in between. Germline CDR1 is ENHRY and CDR2 is SYGVKD. Here the CDR3 DNA reads TGTGCCATTGATGGGGGTCCCACCGGGGAGCTGTTTTTT. Translation gives CAIDGGPTGELFF.

This clonotype was found once. The conserved phenylalanine or tryptophan is not found at the CDR3 terminus, so this likely reflects a read error. This rearrangement joins TRBV27 to TRBJ2-1; 13 bases are shared with TRBD2. In germline, CDR1 is MNHEY, CDR2 SMNVEV (reference sequence). The ends lost 7 bases at V and 6 bases at J; junction bases unmatched: 6. The CDR3 extends over 15 amino acids. CDR3 amino acids: CASTSGLAGVNEQFS. DNA for the CDR3: TGTGCCAGCACCTCCGGACTAGCGGGAGTCAATGAGCAGTTCTCC.

This chain connects TRBV5-1 to TRBJ2-6, with no clear D. Germline CDR1 and CDR2: SGHRS and YFSETQ. Trimming took 4 bases from V and 0 from J, leaving 14 bases between them. The CDR3 is made up of 17 amino acids. The CDR3 here is CASSPGPNYSGANVLTF. The DNA for the CDR3 is TGCGCCAGCAGCCCCGGGCCCAACTACTCTGGGGCCAACGTCCTGACTTTC.

This chain uses TRBV5-1 with TRBJ2-3, with TRBD2 identical over 7 bases. Germline V gene sequence: CDR1 SGHRS, CDR2 YFSETQ. J lost 5 bases, V lost 1 base, and 10 bases had no gene match. CDR3 size: 16 residues. The CDR3 coding sequence is TGCGCCAGCAGCTTGATGTCCCAGCGGGGCAGAGATACGCAGTATTTT. Its translation: CASSLMSQRGRDTQYF.

CDR3 sequence reads: CASSLNYAQYF. CDR3 in DNA: TGTGCCAGCAGCCTCAACTATGCGCAGTATTTT. The V gene is TRBV6-2 or TRBV6-3, the J gene TRBJ2-3; D is unclear. The CDR3 has 11 residues. Germline V gives CDR1 MNHEY, CDR2 SVGEGT. Trimming removed 6 bases at V and 10 bases at J, with 11 bases between.

V usage is TRBV5-1 and J usage is TRBJ2-3; D is uncertain. With 2 bases removed from V and 6 bases from J, the gap between germline ends came to 16 bases. The CDR3 sequence is 15 residues long. Germline-derived CDR1 and CDR2 are SGHRS and YFSETQ. This chain's CDR3 is CASSFVATKRDTQYF. The CDR3 DNA reads as TGCGCCAGCAGCTTCGTCGCGACAAAGAGGGATACGCAGTATTTT.

V usage is TRBV18 and J usage is TRBJ2-5; 8 nucleotides align to TRBD2. The germline V gene has CDR1 KGHSH and CDR2 LQKENI. V was clipped by 1 base and J by 1 base; unmatched bases: 2. There are 15 residues in the CDR3. CDR3: CASSPLSGTQETQYF. The CDR3 bases are TGTGCCAGCTCACCACTTAGCGGGACCCAAGAGACCCAGTACTTC.

The gene calls are TRBV5-4 and TRBJ1-6, with D uncertain. Trimming took off 0 bases at V and 2 bases at J, with 6 bases between the two ends. The germline V gene has CDR1 SGHNT and CDR2 YYREEE (reference sequence). The CDR3 loop spans 15 amino acids. CDR3 region: CASSLGQTYNSPLHF. The CDR3 DNA reads TGTGCCAGCAGCTTGGGCCAGACCTATAATTCACCCCTCCACTTT.

J is TRBJ2-7 and V is TRBV5-6, with a weak D call TRBD2 (5 bases). The V gene's germline CDR1 is SGHDT and CDR2 YYEEEE. This CDR3 has 13 amino acids. Trimming removed 6 bases from V and 1 base from J, with 11 bases in between. This CDR3 reads CASKLERSYEQYF. The CDR3, as DNA: TGTGCCAGCAAATTGGAGCGGTCCTACGAGCAGTACTTC.